This T cell receptor beta chain is from a study of T-cell memory formation after mild COVID-19. TCRdb reanalysed the 5' RACE reads using MiXCR and keeps one entry per CDR3 protein. The sample consists of 450,000 to 650,000 distinct CDR3 sequences, 15% to 20% of them appearing once. Germline CDR1 and CDR2: GTSNPN and SVGIG (reference sequence). V dropped 2 bases and J dropped 2 bases, with 9 bases sitting between them. The CDR3 runs to 14 residues. The TCR originated in an adult woman who had mild COVID-19 (a few samples of this study predate the infection). Cell type and time point are not known. The J gene is TRBJ2-2, the V gene TRBV30; D is unresolved. The sample comprised PBMCs or a T cell subset sorted from them (not recorded which). CDR3 coding DNA: TGTGCCTGGAGTTGGACGGACAACACCGGGGAGCTGTTTTTT. Translating gives CAWSWTDNTGELFF.